This T cell receptor beta chain was identified during a study of blood T cells in healthy people across ages. Using a J-beta primer mix together with a sample-barcoded 5' primer, a second PCR was run for about 6 to 11 cycles. Using its own MiXCR run on the 5' RACE reads, TCRdb lists one record per CDR3 protein. The sample shows 1.5 million to 2 million distinct CDR3 sequences, over 25% of them seen only once. CDR3 length: 15 residues. V was pared by 4 bases and J by 8 bases, with 12 bases of the junction left unmatched. Germline CDR1 and CDR2: SGHAT and FQNNGV. This TCR derives from a woman aged 25 to 39 in good health. Sequencing was performed on blood. The V and J genes are TRBV11-2 and TRBJ2-3; 7 nucleotides align to TRBD2. The CDR3 loop is CASSSEAAGPATQYF. The CDR3 region has the DNA TGTGCCAGCAGCTCAGAGGCAGCGGGACCAGCTACGCAGTATTTT. Full variable domain (rest looked up from reference TRBV11-2 and TRBJ2-3): EAGVAQSPRYKIIEKRQSVAFWCNPISGHATLYWYQQILGQGPKLLIQFQNNGVVDDSQLPKDRFSAERLKGVDSTLKIQPAKLEDSAVYLCASSSEAAGPATQYFGPGTRLTVL.